Presented here are 7 T cell receptor beta chains from one specimen sequenced in a study of Graves' ophthalmopathy and Graves' hyperthyroidism. RNA transcripts were the template, and TCR beta CDR3 regions were amplified from them. First-round RT-PCR relied on HTBI primers, and a second-round multiplex PCR came next. TCRdb analysed the multiplex PCR reads with MiXCR anew, one entry per CDR3 protein. The repertoire has 300,000 to 450,000 distinct CDR3 sequences, roughly a sixth of them found once; the top ten carry about 2.4%. The sample was peripheral blood. The receptors shown here come from an adult woman with stable Graves' hyperthyroidism.

This clonotype was seen many times. The chain has TRBV2 and TRBJ2-5; D call uncertain. CDR3 length equals 14 residues. V was shortened by 6 bases and J by 5 bases, with 16 bases between the two germline ends. Germline V gives CDR1 SNHLY, CDR2 FYNNEI. This chain's CDR3 is CASSVRLGRETQYF. For the CDR3, the DNA is TGTGCCAGCAGCGTGAGACTCGGGCGGGAGACCCAGTACTTC.

This clonotype was seen at least ten times. CDR3 residues: CASSLVISPSYEQYF. CDR3 in DNA: TGCGCCAGCAGCTTGGTCATCTCGCCATCCTACGAGCAGTACTTC. The chain combines TRBV5-1 with TRBJ2-7; D gene ambiguous. Germline V gene sequence: CDR1 SGHRS, CDR2 YFSETQ. The CDR3 spans 15 residues. V lost 0 bases, J lost 1 base, and 11 bases lay in between. Combining the CDR3 with reference TRBV5-1 and TRBJ2-7 gives the whole variable domain KAGVTQTPRYLIKTRGQQVTLSCSPISGHRSVSWYQQTPGQGLQFLFEYFSETQRNKGNFPGRFSGRQFSNSRSEMNVSTLELGDSALYLCASSLVISPSYEQYFGPGTRLTVT.

In its sample, this clonotype was seen many times. The chain has TRBV9 and TRBJ2-7; D may be TRBD2 (5 bases). The CDR3 has 18 amino acids. V shed 0 bases and J shed 3 bases, with 22 bases lying between them. Germline CDR1 reads SGDLS; CDR2 reads YYNGEE. CDR3 region: CASSVGPIESTGIYEQYF. The CDR3 DNA is TGTGCCAGCAGCGTAGGTCCTATTGAGTCGACGGGAATCTACGAGCAGTACTTC.

This clonotype was detected ten times or more. The chain has TRBV27 and TRBJ2-4; 9 bases align to TRBD1. CDR3 length: 19 residues. Germline trimming cut 5 bases from V and 0 bases from J; bases unmatched to any gene: 14. The germline V gene encodes CDR1 MNHEY and CDR2 SMNVEV (reference sequence). CDR3 loop: CASSLTGTGIGIAKNIQYF. The CDR3 coding sequence is TGTGCCAGCAGTCTCACCGGGACAGGGATTGGGATAGCCAAAAACATTCAGTACTTC.

This clonotype was detected many times. V is TRBV5-6 and J is TRBJ2-7; a possible D gene is TRBD2 (6 bases). Germline assignment: CDR1 SGHDT and CDR2 YYEEEE. V was shortened by 5 bases and J by 0 bases, with 12 bases between the two germline ends. This CDR3 is built from 14 residues. The CDR3 sequence is CASSRDGSSYEQYF. DNA for the CDR3: TGTGCCAGCAGTAGGGACGGGAGCTCCTACGAGCAGTACTTC.

The table lists this clonotype with many counts. V and J are TRBV6-5 and TRBJ2-5; 11 bases agree with TRBD1. V lost 5 bases and J lost 6; bases outside the gene matches: 8. Germline V gene lookup returns CDR1 MNHEY and CDR2 SVGAGI. The CDR3 covers 15 residues. DNA for the CDR3: TGTGCCAGCAGTAACGACGGGACAGGGGGACAGACCCAGTACTTC. Its translation: CASSNDGTGGQTQYF.

The chain carries TRBV2 and TRBJ2-4, with D unclear. Germline V gives CDR1 SNHLY, CDR2 FYNNEI. V shed 6 bases and J shed 8 bases, with 17 bases lying between them. This CDR3 contains 14 residues. CDR3 in amino acids: CASRTGPLADIQYF. The CDR3 DNA follows: TGTGCCAGCAGAACCGGACCCTTGGCGGACATTCAGTACTTC.